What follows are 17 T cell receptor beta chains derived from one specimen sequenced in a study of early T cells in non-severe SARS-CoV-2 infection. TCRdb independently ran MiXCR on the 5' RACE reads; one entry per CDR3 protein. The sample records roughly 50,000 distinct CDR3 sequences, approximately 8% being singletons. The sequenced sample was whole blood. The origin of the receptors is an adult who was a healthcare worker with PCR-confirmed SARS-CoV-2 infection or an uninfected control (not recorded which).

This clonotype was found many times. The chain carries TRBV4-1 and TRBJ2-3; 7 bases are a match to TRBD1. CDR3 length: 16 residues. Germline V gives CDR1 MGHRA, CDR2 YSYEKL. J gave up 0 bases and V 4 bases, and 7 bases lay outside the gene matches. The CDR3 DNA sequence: TGCGCCAGCAGCCCCCGGACAGGTCCAAGCACAGATACGCAGTATTTT. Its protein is CASSPRTGPSTDTQYF.

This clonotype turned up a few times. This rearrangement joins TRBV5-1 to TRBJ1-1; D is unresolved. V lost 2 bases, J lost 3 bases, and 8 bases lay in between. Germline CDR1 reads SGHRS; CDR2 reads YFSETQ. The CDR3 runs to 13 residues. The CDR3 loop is CASSFQWDTEAFF. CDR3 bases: TGCGCCAGCAGCTTTCAGTGGGACACTGAAGCTTTCTTT. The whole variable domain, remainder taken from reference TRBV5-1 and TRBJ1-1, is KAGVTQTPRYLIKTRGQQVTLSCSPISGHRSVSWYQQTPGQGLQFLFEYFSETQRNKGNFPGRFSGRQFSNSRSEMNVSTLELGDSALYLCASSFQWDTEAFFGQGTRLTVV.

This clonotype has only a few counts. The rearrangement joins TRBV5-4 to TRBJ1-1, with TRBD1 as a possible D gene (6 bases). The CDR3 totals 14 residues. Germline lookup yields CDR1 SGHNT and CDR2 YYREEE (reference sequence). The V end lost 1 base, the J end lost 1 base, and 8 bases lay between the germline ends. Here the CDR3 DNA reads TGTGCCAGCAGCTTGCAGGGGTCGAACACTGAAGCTTTCTTT. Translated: CASSLQGSNTEAFF.

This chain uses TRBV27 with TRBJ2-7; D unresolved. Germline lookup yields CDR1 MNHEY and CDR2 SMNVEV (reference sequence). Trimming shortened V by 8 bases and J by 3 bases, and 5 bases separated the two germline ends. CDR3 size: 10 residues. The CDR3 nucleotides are TGTGCCAGCGGCAACTACGAGCAGTACTTC. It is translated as CASGNYEQYF.

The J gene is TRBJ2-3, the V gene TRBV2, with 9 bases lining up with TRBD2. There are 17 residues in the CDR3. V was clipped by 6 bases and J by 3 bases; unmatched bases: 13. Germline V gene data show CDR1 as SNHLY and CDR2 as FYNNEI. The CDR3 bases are TGTGCCAGCAGCGCCAGGTTAGCGGGAGTTGGGACAGATACGCAGTATTTT. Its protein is CASSARLAGVGTDTQYF.

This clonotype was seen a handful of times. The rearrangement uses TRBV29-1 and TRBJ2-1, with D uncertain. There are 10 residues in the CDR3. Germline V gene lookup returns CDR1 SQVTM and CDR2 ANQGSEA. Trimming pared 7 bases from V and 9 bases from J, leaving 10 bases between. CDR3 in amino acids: CSAAGSEQFF. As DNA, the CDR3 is TGCAGCGCCGCAGGCTCTGAGCAGTTCTTC.

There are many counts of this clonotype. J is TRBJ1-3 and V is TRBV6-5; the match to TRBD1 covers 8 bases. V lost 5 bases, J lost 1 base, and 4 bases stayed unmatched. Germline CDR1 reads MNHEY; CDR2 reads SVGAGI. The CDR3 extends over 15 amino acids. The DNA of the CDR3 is TGTGCCAGCAGTCGGACAGGGACTTCTGGAAACACCATATATTTT. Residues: CASSRTGTSGNTIYF.

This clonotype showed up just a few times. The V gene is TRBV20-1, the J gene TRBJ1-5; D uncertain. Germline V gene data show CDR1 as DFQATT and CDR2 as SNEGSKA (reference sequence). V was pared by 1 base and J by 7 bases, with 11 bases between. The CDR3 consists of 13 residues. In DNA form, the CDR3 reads TGCAGTGCTAGAGTCGGCACTGGACAGCCCCAGCATTTT. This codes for CSARVGTGQPQHF.

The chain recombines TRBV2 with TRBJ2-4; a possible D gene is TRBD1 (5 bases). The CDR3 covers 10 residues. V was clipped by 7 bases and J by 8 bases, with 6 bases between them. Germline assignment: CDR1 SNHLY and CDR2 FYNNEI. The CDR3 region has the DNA TGTGCCAGCAAGGGGTACATTCAGTACTTC. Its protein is CASKGYIQYF.

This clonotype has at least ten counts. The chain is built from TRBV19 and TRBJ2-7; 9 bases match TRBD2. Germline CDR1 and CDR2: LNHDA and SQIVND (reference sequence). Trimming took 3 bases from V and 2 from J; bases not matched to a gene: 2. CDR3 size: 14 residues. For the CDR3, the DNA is TGTGCCAGTAGTATGACTAGCGGTGCCTACGAGCAGTACTTC. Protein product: CASSMTSGAYEQYF.

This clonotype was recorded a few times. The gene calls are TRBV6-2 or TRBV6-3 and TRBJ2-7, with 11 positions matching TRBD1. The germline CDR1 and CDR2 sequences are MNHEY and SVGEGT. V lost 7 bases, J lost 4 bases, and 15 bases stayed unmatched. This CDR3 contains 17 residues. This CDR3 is CASTQSRRTGGGYEQYF. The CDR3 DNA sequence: TGTGCCAGCACCCAATCCCGTAGGACAGGGGGCGGTTACGAGCAGTACTTC.

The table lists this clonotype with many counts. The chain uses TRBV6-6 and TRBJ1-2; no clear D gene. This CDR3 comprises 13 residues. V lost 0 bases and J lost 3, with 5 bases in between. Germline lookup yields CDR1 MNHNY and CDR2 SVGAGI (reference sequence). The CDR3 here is CASSYSVDYGYTF. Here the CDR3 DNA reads TGTGCCAGCAGTTACTCGGTAGACTATGGCTACACCTTC.

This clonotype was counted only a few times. DNA for the CDR3: TGTGCCACCCGAAGGGGGCTTGGAGATACGCAGTATTTT. Translating gives CATRRGLGDTQYF. The rearrangement joins TRBV24-1 to TRBJ2-3, with TRBD1 matching over 7 bases. Germline V gene data show CDR1 as KGHDR and CDR2 as SFDVKD. This CDR3 has 13 amino acids. Trimming removed 9 bases from V and 5 bases from J; junction bases left unmatched: 7.

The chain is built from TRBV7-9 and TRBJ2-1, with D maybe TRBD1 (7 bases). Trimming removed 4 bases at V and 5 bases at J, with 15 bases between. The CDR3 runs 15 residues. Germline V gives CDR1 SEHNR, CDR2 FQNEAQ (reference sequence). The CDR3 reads CASSSRGQGDNEQFF. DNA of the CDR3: TGTGCCAGCAGCTCCCGGGGGCAGGGGGACAATGAGCAGTTCTTC. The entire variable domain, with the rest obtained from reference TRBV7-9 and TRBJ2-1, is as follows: DTGVSQNPRHKITKRGQNVTFRCDPISEHNRLYWYRQTLGQGPEFLTYFQNEAQLEKSRLLSDRFSAERPKGSFSTLEIQRTEQGDSAMYLCASSSRGQGDNEQFFGPGTRLTVL.

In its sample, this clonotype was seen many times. DNA for the CDR3: TGTGCCACCAGTGCCCAATTGGGGGCACAAGAGACCCAGTACTTC. Protein sequence: CATSAQLGAQETQYF. The chain has TRBV24-1 and TRBJ2-5, with D possibly matching TRBD1 (6 bases). This CDR3 has 15 amino acids. Deletions cut 5 bases from V and 2 bases from J, with 14 bases between. Germline assignment: CDR1 KGHDR and CDR2 SFDVKD.

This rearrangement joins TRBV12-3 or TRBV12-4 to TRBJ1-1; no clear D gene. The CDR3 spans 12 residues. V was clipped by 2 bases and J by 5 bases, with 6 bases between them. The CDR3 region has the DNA TGTGCCAGCAGTTTAATGAGTACTGAAGCTTTCTTT. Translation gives CASSLMSTEAFF.

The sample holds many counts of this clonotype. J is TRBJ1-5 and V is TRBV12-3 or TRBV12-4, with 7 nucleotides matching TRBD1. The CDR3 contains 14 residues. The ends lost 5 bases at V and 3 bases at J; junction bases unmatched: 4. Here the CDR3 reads CASSLGQNNQPQHF. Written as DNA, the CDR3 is TGTGCCAGCAGTCTGGGACAGAACAATCAGCCCCAGCATTTT.